This T cell receptor (beta chain) was sequenced during a study of metastatic and nonmetastatic thyroid tumors. Turning to the study itself: Repertoire comparisons spanned blood and tumor or nodule tissue from malignant and benign thyroid patients. Study results and caveats: TCR beta diversity was reportedly significantly higher in malignant thyroid tumors than benign nodules, in blood and tumor.

CDR3 length equals 14 residues. V gave up 7 bases and J gave up 7 bases, with 16 bases separating them. Methods used by the authors: Differences in CDR3 between clinicopathological groups were drawn on to build a classifier intended to discriminate distant-metastatic papillary thyroid cancer patients. TCRdb recomputed clones from the PCR reads via MiXCR. It is TCRdb's table, rather than the study itself, that gives the V and J calls and clone size. Among about 64,000 clones listed, roughly 17% were seen once. The sample holds a few counts of this clone. What it recognizes is unknown. A much more abundant neighbour one base away suggests this may be a read error. Treatment of any kind had been given to no patient before thyroid surgery.

The chain recombines TRBV12-3 or TRBV12-4 with TRBJ1-4, with no clear D. This receptor was obtained from a male donor with papillary thyroid cancer or a benign thyroid nodule (not recorded which). Some clones in this sample may be carry-over from other donors' samples. The specimen sequenced was blood. The CDR3 DNA sequence: TGTGCCAGCACCCTGGTGCAGTCTGGTGAAAAACTGTTTTTT. It specifies CASTLVQSGEKLFF.